These T cell receptor beta chains were read from a single sample in a study of T cell responses to AZD1222 COVID-19 vaccine. Produced via immunoSEQ multiplex PCR; TCRdb's table is partial and in-frame only. In the table there are more than 150,000 clones, approximately 90% of which are singletons. The source material was peripheral blood, sampled on day 0 of AZD1222 vaccination. These receptor sequences come from an adult in good health. CDR3s include the opening cysteine and the closing phenylalanine or tryptophan. A D gene is named only where the DNA matches it firmly. The size entry is marked missing in some rows and otherwise reads once, few, many or a size class.

j_call v_call clone_size d_call cdr3_aa cdr3_nt
TRBJ1-2 TRBV15 once - CATSRSDRSIGYTF TGTGCCACCAGCAGGAGTGACAGGTCGATTGGCTACACCTTC
TRBJ1-4 TRBV7-2 - - CASSLRVGMTTNEKLFF TGTGCCAGCAGCTTACGGGTGGGGATGACAACTAATGAAAAACTGTTTTTT
TRBJ2-5 TRBV3-1/TRBV3-2 - - CASSRNGGPETQYF TGTGCCAGCAGCAGAAATGGGGGGCCAGAGACCCAGTACTTC
TRBJ2-1 TRBV28 - - CASLKVTAFYNEQFF TGTGCCAGCCTCAAGGTAACTGCATTCTACAATGAGCAGTTCTTC
TRBJ1-4 TRBV5-4 - - CASSRGGPTNEKLFF TGTGCCAGCAGTCGCGGGGGACCAACTAATGAAAAACTGTTTTTT
TRBJ2-7 TRBV6-5 - - CASANTGSGEQYF TGTGCCAGCGCGAACACGGGATCGGGTGAGCAGTACTTC
TRBJ1-1 TRBV27 - - CASSPFRGTEAFF TGTGCCAGCAGTCCCTTTAGGGGAACTGAAGCTTTCTTT
TRBJ2-2 TRBV7-3 - TRBD2 CASSSPGAGAHTGELFF TGTGCCAGCAGCTCTCCTGGAGCGGGAGCACACACCGGGGAGCTGTTTTTT
TRBJ2-1 TRBV5-1 - TRBD2 CASSLGGALYNEQFF TGCGCCAGCAGCCTCGGGGGGGCTTTGTACAATGAGCAGTTCTTC
TRBJ2-7 TRBV5-1 - TRBD1 CASSLPTGADEQYF TGCGCCAGCAGCTTACCGACAGGGGCGGACGAGCAGTACTTC
TRBJ1-1 TRBV12-3/TRBV12-4 once TRBD1 CASSAGQGTQAFF TGTGCCAGCAGTGCCGGACAGGGAACACAAGCTTTCTTT
TRBJ2-3 TRBV9 - - CASSEDWGDPSRTDTQYF TGTGCCAGCAGCGAGGATTGGGGTGACCCCTCTCGCACAGATACGCAGTATTTT
TRBJ1-2 TRBV6-2/TRBV6-3 - - CASSTRGQVYGYTF TGTGCCAGCAGTACCCGGGGGCAGGTCTATGGCTACACCTTC
TRBJ1-2 TRBV28 - TRBD1 CASNRGNYGYTF TGTGCCAGTAACAGGGGGAACTATGGCTACACCTTC
TRBJ2-3 TRBV10-1 - TRBD2 CAAPHRGDIAGVEDTQYF TGCGCCGCGCCCCACCGGGGGGACATAGCGGGAGTGGAAGATACGCAGTATTTT
TRBJ2-7 TRBV5-1 - TRBD2 CASSATSGLRYF TGCGCCAGCAGCGCGACTAGCGGCCTCCGGTACTTC
TRBJ1-4 TRBV28 - - CASSFRNEKLFF TGTGCCAGCAGTTTCAGGAATGAAAAACTGTTTTTT
TRBJ1-2 TRBV20-1 - - CSARALYGYTF TGCAGTGCTAGGGCCCTCTATGGCTACACCTTC
TRBJ1-5 TRBV5-1 - TRBD1 CASSLASRDRVSNQPQHF TGCGCCAGCAGCTTGGCCTCTCGGGACAGGGTTAGCAATCAGCCCCAGCATTTT
TRBJ1-1 TRBV11-1 - TRBD1 CASSEDRGLDTEAFF TGTGCCAGCAGCGAAGACAGGGGTCTGGACACTGAAGCTTTCTTT
TRBJ2-3 TRBV24-1 once TRBD1 CASAGGFSGSTDTQYF TGTGCCTCCGCAGGGGGCTTTAGCGGAAGCACAGATACGCAGTATTTT
TRBJ1-2 TRBV27 once TRBD1 CASSPEGAGGYTF TGTGCCAGCAGCCCCGAGGGGGCGGGCGGCTACACCTTC
TRBJ2-5 TRBV3-1/TRBV3-2 - TRBD1 CASSRRQGALETQYF TGTGCCAGCAGTCGCAGACAGGGGGCTTTGGAGACCCAGTACTTC
TRBJ1-2 TRBV5-8 few TRBD1 CASSPGTVYGYTF TGTGCCAGCAGCCCCGGGACAGTCTATGGCTACACCTTC
TRBJ1-6 TRBV14 - - CASSQGNLSPLHF TGTGCCAGCAGCCAAGGAAATCTTTCACCCCTCCACTTT
TRBJ1-2 TRBV5-8 - - CASSPRSPGRGAGYTF TGTGCCAGCAGCCCCCGCTCACCGGGGAGAGGAGCAGGCTACACCTTC
TRBJ1-4 TRBV5-6 - TRBD1 CASSLTTGDNEKLFF TGTGCCAGCAGCTTGACGACAGGGGATAATGAAAAACTGTTTTTT
TRBJ2-1 TRBV30 - - CAWSVGGEQFF TGTGCCTGGAGTGTCGGGGGTGAGCAGTTCTTC
TRBJ1-3 TRBV3-1/TRBV3-2 - - CASSASGSSSGNTIYF TGTGCCAGCAGCGCATCGGGTTCCAGCTCTGGAAACACCATATATTTT
TRBJ1-2 TRBV7-3 once - CASSLDPGAGYGYTF TGTGCCAGCAGCTTAGACCCGGGGGCAGGATATGGCTACACCTTC
TRBJ2-1 TRBV3-1/TRBV3-2 few - CASSQDSRPFNEQFF TGTGCCAGCAGCCAAGATTCACGTCCTTTCAATGAGCAGTTCTTC
TRBJ2-7 TRBV18 - TRBD2 CASSQTSGVDEQYF TGTGCCAGCTCTCAGACTAGCGGAGTCGACGAGCAGTACTTC
TRBJ2-1 TRBV9 - TRBD2 CASSVGSGRAGNEQFF TGTGCCAGCAGCGTAGGTAGCGGGAGGGCCGGTAATGAGCAGTTCTTC
TRBJ1-5 TRBV19 - TRBD1 CASSWSGTGVNQPQHF TGTGCCAGTAGCTGGAGTGGGACAGGGGTTAATCAGCCCCAGCATTTT
TRBJ1-3 TRBV10-3 - - CAASNSGNTIYF TGTGCCGCTTCCAACTCTGGAAACACCATATATTTT
TRBJ2-3 TRBV5-4 - TRBD2 CASSLGGGSTDTQYF TGTGCCAGCAGCTTGGGCGGGGGGAGCACAGATACGCAGTATTTT
TRBJ2-7 TRBV5-6 - TRBD1 CASSLVTGAYEQYF TGTGCCAGCAGCTTGGTCACAGGGGCCTACGAGCAGTACTTC
TRBJ2-1 TRBV5-4 - - CASSLGPALYNEQFF TGTGCCAGCAGCTTGGGACCGGCGCTCTACAATGAGCAGTTCTTC
TRBJ2-2 TRBV4-1 - - CASGGNGELFF TGCGCCAGCGGCGGGAATGGGGAGCTGTTTTTT
TRBJ2-3 TRBV3-1/TRBV3-2 - - CATIGLSADTQYF TGTGCCACCATTGGACTATCGGCCGATACGCAGTATTTT
TRBJ2-5 TRBV20-1 - - CSAGRQETQYF TGCAGTGCCGGCAGGCAAGAGACCCAGTACTTC
TRBJ2-7 TRBV6-2/TRBV6-3 - TRBD2 CASSLGAGVYEQYF TGTGCCAGCAGCCTCGGGGCGGGAGTCTACGAGCAGTACTTC
TRBJ2-5 TRBV10-2 - - CASSSVGRETQYF TGCGCCAGCAGTTCGGTGGGGAGAGAGACCCAGTACTTC
TRBJ2-1 TRBV4-2 - - CASSLRDSNSYNEQFF TGTGCCAGCAGCCTCCGGGACTCTAACTCCTACAATGAGCAGTTCTTC
TRBJ2-2 TRBV11-2 - TRBD2 CASSLGLAGGRGTGELFF TGTGCCAGCAGCTTGGGACTAGCGGGAGGGCGGGGCACCGGGGAGCTGTTTTTT
TRBJ2-3 TRBV9 - TRBD1 CASSVVGQGFDTQYF TGTGCCAGCAGCGTAGTGGGACAGGGGTTTGATACGCAGTATTTT